These T cell receptor beta chains were read from a single sample in a study of identical twins. TCRdb redid the calling of the 5' RACE reads with MiXCR, one entry per CDR3 protein. The table records about 890,000 distinct CDR3 sequences, over 9% of them present only once. This same sample was also taken into another study, of yellow fever vaccine responses in identical twins.

Material: PBMCs. Receptors originate from a woman aged 18-35 years in good health. Both conserved end residues are part of each CDR3. The order of the fields is CDR3 length, J gene, V gene, clone size, D gene, CDR3 DNA, CDR3 protein. D genes are given only for firm matches. The size of a clone is reported for some rows only, either as once, few or many, or as a class for expanded clones.

13	TRBJ2-4	TRBV20-1	few	NA	TGCAGTGCTCGATCATTACAAAAAAACATTCAGTACTTC	CSARSLQKNIQYF
15	TRBJ2-2	TRBV4-1	many	NA	TGCGCCAGCAGCCAAGGTTGGGGGGACACCGGGGAGCTGTTTTTT	CASSQGWGDTGELFF
14	TRBJ1-2	TRBV7-9	NA	TRBD1	TGTGCCAGCAGCCGGACAGGGAACCTATATGGCTACACCTTC	CASSRTGNLYGYTF
15	TRBJ1-1	TRBV27	NA	NA	TGTGCCAGCACGGAATCGGCAAGACGGAACACTGAAGCTTTCTTT	CASTESARRNTEAFF
15	TRBJ2-1	TRBV5-1	NA	TRBD1	TGCGCCAGCAGCTTCCGGGGACAGGGGTCCCATGAGCAGTTCTTC	CASSFRGQGSHEQFF
17	TRBJ2-3	TRBV12-3/TRBV12-4	NA	NA	TGTGCCAGCAGTTTCGGTTCCTGGACCAGGGAGCAAGATACGCAGTATTTT	CASSFGSWTREQDTQYF
14	TRBJ2-5	TRBV24-1	NA	TRBD1	TGTGCCACCAGTGATCGACAGGGGTTTGAGACCCAGTACTTC	CATSDRQGFETQYF
17	TRBJ2-3	TRBV7-2	few	TRBD2	TGTGCCAGCAGCTTCCTCGGGGAGCGGGGAGCGGCAGATACGCAGTATTTT	CASSFLGERGAADTQYF
14	TRBJ2-1	TRBV24-1	NA	NA	TGTGCCACCAGTGATTTCGGGAACTACAATGAGCAGTTCTTC	CATSDFGNYNEQFF
13	TRBJ2-3	TRBV29-1	few	NA	TGCAGCGTTAAACGACGCCCCGCAGATACGCAGTATTTT	CSVKRRPADTQYF
15	TRBJ2-2	TRBV4-1	many	NA	TGCGCCAGCAGCCAAGCCCGGGACTTTATGGGGGAGCTGTTTTTT	CASSQARDFMGELFF
15	TRBJ1-1	TRBV3-1	few	TRBD1	TGTGCCAGCAGGGGCCCCGGGACAGGGAGCACTGAAGCTTTCTTT	CASRGPGTGSTEAFF
15	TRBJ2-7	TRBV24-1	NA	TRBD2	TGTGCCACCAGTGCCCTCTCGGGAGGGAGGTACGAGCAGTACTTC	CATSALSGGRYEQYF
15	TRBJ2-5	TRBV5-1	few	NA	TGCGCCAGCAGCTTGGCGGCGGGCGGAAAAGAGACCCAGTACTTC	CASSLAAGGKETQYF
15	TRBJ2-1	TRBV7-8	few	NA	TGTGCCAGCAGCTTAGGGATACCACAGAACAATGAGCAGTTCTTC	CASSLGIPQNNEQFF
17	TRBJ2-1	TRBV9	NA	TRBD2	TGTGCCAGCAGCCAGAAGGGGCCGGGGACTAGCTTTGGTGAGCAGTTCTTC	CASSQKGPGTSFGEQFF
13	TRBJ2-5	TRBV7-2	NA	TRBD2	TGTGCCAGCAGCTTAGTACTAGCGGGGCGCCAGTACTTC	CASSLVLAGRQYF
15	TRBJ2-3	TRBV28	NA	NA	TGTGCCAGCAGTTTAAGTGGGAGGAGGACAGATACGCAGTATTTT	CASSLSGRRTDTQYF